The rows below give T cell receptor beta chains drawn from one sample of a study of cytomegalovirus exposure and HLA in healthy donors. Sequenced by immunoSEQ multiplex PCR; TCRdb stores in-frame clones only, minus some. The sample lists over 150,000 clones; 75% to 85% were seen once. Sequenced material: PBMCs. All receptors derive from a girl aged 2-10 years in good health and CMV-seropositive. Both conserved end residues are part of each CDR3.

V gene: TRBV5-4
J gene: TRBJ2-1
CDR3 protein: CASSLKGGNNEQFF

V gene: TRBV29-1
J gene: TRBJ1-2
CDR3 protein: CSVGQGRAGYGYTF

V gene: TRBV15
J gene: TRBJ2-7
CDR3 protein: CATSEAKQGCEQYF

V gene: TRBV4-1
J gene: TRBJ2-3
CDR3 protein: CASSPIGATLTDTQYF

V gene: TRBV5-1
J gene: TRBJ2-7
CDR3 protein: CASSHSVNYEQYF

V gene: TRBV6-5
J gene: TRBJ1-4
CDR3 protein: CASSWDRAEKLFF

V gene: TRBV6-1
J gene: TRBJ2-7
CDR3 protein: CASTTGGPYEQYF

V gene: TRBV7-3
J gene: TRBJ1-1
CDR3 protein: CAAQAMNTEAFF

V gene: TRBV6-5
J gene: TRBJ1-2
CDR3 protein: CASTDQGSGGYGYTF

V gene: TRBV10-3
J gene: TRBJ2-7
CDR3 protein: CATRDSSYEQYF

V gene: TRBV5-6
J gene: TRBJ2-7
CDR3 protein: CASSLLAGVRYEQYF

V gene: TRBV6-1
J gene: TRBJ1-1
CDR3 protein: CASSGARGLPEAFF

V gene: TRBV6-1
J gene: TRBJ2-2
CDR3 protein: CASSGTWGQEEGWELFF

V gene: TRBV2
J gene: TRBJ1-2
CDR3 protein: CASSENRGRYYGYTF